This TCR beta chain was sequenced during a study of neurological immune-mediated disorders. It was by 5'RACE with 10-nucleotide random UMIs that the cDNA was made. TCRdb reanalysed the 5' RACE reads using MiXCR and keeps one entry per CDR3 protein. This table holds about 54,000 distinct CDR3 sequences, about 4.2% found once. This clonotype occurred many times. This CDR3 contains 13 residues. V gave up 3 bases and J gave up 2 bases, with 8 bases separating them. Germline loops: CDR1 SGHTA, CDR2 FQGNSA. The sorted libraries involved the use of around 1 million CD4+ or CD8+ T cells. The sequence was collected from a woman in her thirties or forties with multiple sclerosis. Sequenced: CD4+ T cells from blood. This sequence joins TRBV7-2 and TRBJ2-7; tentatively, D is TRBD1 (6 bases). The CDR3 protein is CASSFGQTYEQYF. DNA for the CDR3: TGTGCCAGCAGCTTCGGACAGACCTACGAGCAGTACTTC.